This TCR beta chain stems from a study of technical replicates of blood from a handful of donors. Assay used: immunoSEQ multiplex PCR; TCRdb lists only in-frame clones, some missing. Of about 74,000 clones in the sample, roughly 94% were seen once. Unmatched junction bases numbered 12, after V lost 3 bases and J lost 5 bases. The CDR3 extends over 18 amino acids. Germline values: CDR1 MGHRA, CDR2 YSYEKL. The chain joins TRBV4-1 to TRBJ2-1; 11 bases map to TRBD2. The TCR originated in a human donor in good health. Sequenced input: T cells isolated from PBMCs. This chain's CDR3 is CASSQGTSGWGLDNEQFF. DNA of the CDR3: TGCGCCAGCAGCCAGGGGACTAGCGGCTGGGGTTTAGACAATGAGCAGTTCTTC.